This is a list of T cell receptor beta chains from one sample in a study of blood T cells in healthy people across ages. MiXCR was run by TCRdb on the 5' RACE reads, yielding one entry per CDR3 protein. The table includes roughly 800,000 distinct CDR3 sequences, 35% to 40% detected once. Sequences were obtained from blood. The receptors derive from a man younger than 35 in good health. Each CDR3 is given with its conserved first and last residue. D genes are given only for firm matches. The size field is filled for only some rows; it gives once, few, many or a size class.

D gene,V gene,clone size,J gene,CDR3 DNA,CDR3 protein
TRBD2,TRBV4-1,.,TRBJ2-5,TGCGCCAGCAGCCAAGAAGAGGCGGGAGACGAGACCCAGTACTTC,CASSQEEAGDETQYF
.,TRBV7-3,.,TRBJ2-1,TGTGCCAGCAGCTTAATCCAGGGGAAGGGCAATGAGCAGTTCTTC,CASSLIQGKGNEQFF
.,TRBV28,.,TRBJ2-6,TGTGCCAGCAACATAAACCCTGGGGCCAACGTCCTGACTTTC,CASNINPGANVLTF
TRBD1,TRBV27,once,TRBJ2-6,TGTGCCAGCAGACCCACAGGGGCTGGGGCCAACGTCCTGACTTTC,CASRPTGAGANVLTF
.,TRBV13,.,TRBJ2-1,TGTGCCAGCAGCCCTACGGAGGGGGCCGAGGAAGACGAGCAGTTCTTC,CASSPTEGAEEDEQFF
.,TRBV30,few,TRBJ1-4,TGTGCCTGGAAGTCTAATGCGGATGAGAGTGAAAAACTGTTTTTT,CAWKSNADESEKLFF
TRBD1,TRBV20-1,few,TRBJ2-3,TGCAGTGCGGACGGGACAGTGAACACAGATACGCAGTATTTT,CSADGTVNTDTQYF
TRBD2,TRBV12-3/TRBV12-4,.,TRBJ2-3,TGCGCCAGCCTTCCCAATCGTGGCGGGGGAAGCACAGATACGCAGTATTTT,CASLPNRGGGSTDTQYF
TRBD1,TRBV12-3/TRBV12-4,few,TRBJ2-2,TGTGCCAGCAGGCGCCCTGGGACAGGTGTCGGGGAGCTGTTTTTT,CASRRPGTGVGELFF
TRBD2,TRBV20-1,.,TRBJ2-1,TGCAGTGCTAGAGATCCCCCCCGGACTAGCGGGGGGGAGGAAGCCTACAATGAGCAGTTCTTC,CSARDPPRTSGGEEAYNEQFF
TRBD1,TRBV4-2,few,TRBJ1-1,TGTGCCAGCAGCCACCCGGGACAGGCAGGATCTGAAGCTTTCTTT,CASSHPGQAGSEAFF
TRBD2,TRBV7-9,few,TRBJ2-1,TGTGCCAGCAGCCCACCGGGACTAGCCTACTACAATGAGCAGTTCTTC,CASSPPGLAYYNEQFF
.,TRBV7-9,few,TRBJ2-3,TGTGCCAGCAGCTTTGGGATCACATATCGCACAGATACGCAGTATTTT,CASSFGITYRTDTQYF
.,TRBV25-1,.,TRBJ1-4,TGTGCCAGCAGTGAGGGGGCAACTAATGAAAAACTGTTTTTT,CASSEGATNEKLFF
.,TRBV6-1,few,TRBJ1-1,TGTGCCAGCAGTGAAGGTCCAGGGATTAACACTGAAGCTTTCTTT,CASSEGPGINTEAFF